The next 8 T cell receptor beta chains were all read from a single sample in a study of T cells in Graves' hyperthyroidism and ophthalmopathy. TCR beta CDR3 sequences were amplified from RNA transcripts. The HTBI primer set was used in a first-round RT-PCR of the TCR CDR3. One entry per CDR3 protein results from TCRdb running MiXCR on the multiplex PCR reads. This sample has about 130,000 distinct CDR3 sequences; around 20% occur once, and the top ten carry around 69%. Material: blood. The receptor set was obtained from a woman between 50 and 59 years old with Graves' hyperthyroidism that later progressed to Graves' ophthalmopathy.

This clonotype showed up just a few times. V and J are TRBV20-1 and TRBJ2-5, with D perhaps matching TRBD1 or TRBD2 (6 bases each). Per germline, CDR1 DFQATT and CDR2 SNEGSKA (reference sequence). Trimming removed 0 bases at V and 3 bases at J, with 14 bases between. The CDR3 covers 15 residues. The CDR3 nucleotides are TGCAGTGCTAGAGATGGGGGGCTCATGGAAGAGACCCAGTACTTC. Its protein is CSARDGGLMEETQYF.

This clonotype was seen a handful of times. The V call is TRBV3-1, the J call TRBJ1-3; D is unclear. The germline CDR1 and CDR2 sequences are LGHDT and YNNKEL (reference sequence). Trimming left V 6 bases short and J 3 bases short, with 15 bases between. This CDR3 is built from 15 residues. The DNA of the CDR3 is TGTGCCAGCAGTTCTGGTGGGCGATTTGGAAACACCATATATTTT. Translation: CASSSGGRFGNTIYF.

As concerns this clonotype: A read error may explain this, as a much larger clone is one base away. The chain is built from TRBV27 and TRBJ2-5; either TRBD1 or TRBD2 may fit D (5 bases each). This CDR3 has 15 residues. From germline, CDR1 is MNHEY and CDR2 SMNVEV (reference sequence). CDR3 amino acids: CASKVGRGGQEAQYF. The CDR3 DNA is TGTGCCAGCAAGGTAGGAAGAGGAGGACAAGAGGCCCAGTACTTC.

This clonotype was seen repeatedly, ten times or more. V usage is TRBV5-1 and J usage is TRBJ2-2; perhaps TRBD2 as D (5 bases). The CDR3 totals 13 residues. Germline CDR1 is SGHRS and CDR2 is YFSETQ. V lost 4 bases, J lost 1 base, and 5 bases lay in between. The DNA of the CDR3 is TGCGCCAGCAGCCGGGAGAACACCGGGGAGCTGTTTTTT. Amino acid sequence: CASSRENTGELFF.

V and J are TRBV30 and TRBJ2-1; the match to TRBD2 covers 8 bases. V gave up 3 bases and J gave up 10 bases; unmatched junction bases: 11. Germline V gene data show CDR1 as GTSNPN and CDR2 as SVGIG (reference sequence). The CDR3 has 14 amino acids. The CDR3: CAWRMAGGPGEQFF. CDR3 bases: TGTGCCTGGAGAATGGCGGGGGGTCCCGGGGAGCAGTTCTTC. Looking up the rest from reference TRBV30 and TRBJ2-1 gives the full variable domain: SQTIHQWPATLVQPVGSPLSLECTVEGTSNPNLYWYRQAAGRGLQLLFYSVGIGQISSEVPQNLSASRPQDRQFILSSKKLLLSDSGFYLCAWRMAGGPGEQFFGPGTRLTVL.

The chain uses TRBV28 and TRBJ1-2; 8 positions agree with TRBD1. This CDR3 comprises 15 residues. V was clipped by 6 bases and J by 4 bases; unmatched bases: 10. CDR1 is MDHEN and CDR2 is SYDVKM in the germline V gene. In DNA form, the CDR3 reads TGTGCCAGCAGCGACTCAGGGGGCGCTGGCTATGGCTACACCTTC. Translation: CASSDSGGAGYGYTF.

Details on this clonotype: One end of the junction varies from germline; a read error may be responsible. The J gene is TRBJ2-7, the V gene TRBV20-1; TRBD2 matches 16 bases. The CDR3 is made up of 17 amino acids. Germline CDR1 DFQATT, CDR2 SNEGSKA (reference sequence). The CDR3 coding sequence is TGCAGTGCTATCTCCGGGACTAGCGGGGGGGCATCCTCCGAGCAGTACTTC. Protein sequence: CSAISGTSGGASSEQYF.

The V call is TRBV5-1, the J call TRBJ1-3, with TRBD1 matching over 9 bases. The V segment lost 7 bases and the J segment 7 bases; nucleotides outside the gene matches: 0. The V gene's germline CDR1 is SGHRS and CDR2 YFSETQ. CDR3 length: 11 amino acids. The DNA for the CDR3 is TGCGCCAGCGGACAGGGGAACACCATATATTTT. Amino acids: CASGQGNTIYF.